A selection of T cell receptor beta chains follows, all from one sample in a study of T cell repertoires in cytomegalovirus infection. TCRdb analysed the reads with MiXCR anew, one entry per CDR3 protein. The table records some 77,000 distinct CDR3 sequences, 3.7% of them present only once. The sequencing input was PBMCs. These receptors were taken from a human donor in good health (CMV status not recorded). Some clones in this sample may be carry-over from other donors' samples. Each CDR3 is given with its conserved first and last residue. Fields, in order: CDR3 length, clone size, V gene, D gene, J gene, CDR3 DNA, CDR3 protein. The D gene is left open where the match is weak. The size entry gives once, few, many or a size class.

cdr3_length: 12
clone_size: many
v_call: TRBV12-3/TRBV12-4
d_call: -
j_call: TRBJ1-2
cdr3_nt: TGTGCCAGCAGTACCCAACCCCTGGGCTACACCTTC
cdr3_aa: CASSTQPLGYTF

cdr3_length: 12
clone_size: many
v_call: TRBV5-4
d_call: -
j_call: TRBJ1-1
cdr3_nt: TGTGCCAGCAGCCTTCAGGGAATAGATGCTTTCTTT
cdr3_aa: CASSLQGIDAFF

cdr3_length: 15
clone_size: many
v_call: TRBV19
d_call: -
j_call: TRBJ1-1
cdr3_nt: TGTGCCAGTAGTATTTTTCGGGGGCCCAGCACTGAAGCTTTCTTT
cdr3_aa: CASSIFRGPSTEAFF

cdr3_length: 17
clone_size: many
v_call: TRBV7-2
d_call: TRBD2
j_call: TRBJ2-3
cdr3_nt: TGTGCCAGCAGCCGACTCACTAGCGGGGGGAGATCAGATACGCAGTATTTT
cdr3_aa: CASSRLTSGGRSDTQYF

cdr3_length: 15
clone_size: many
v_call: TRBV28
d_call: -
j_call: TRBJ2-2
cdr3_nt: TGTGCCAGCAGTATCGGGGCAAAGAACACCGGGGAGCTGTTTTTT
cdr3_aa: CASSIGAKNTGELFF

cdr3_length: 14
clone_size: many
v_call: TRBV14
d_call: -
j_call: TRBJ1-5
cdr3_nt: TGTGCCAGCAGCCTATGGTCGCCGGATCAGCCCCAGCATTTT
cdr3_aa: CASSLWSPDQPQHF

cdr3_length: 17
clone_size: many
v_call: TRBV20-1
d_call: TRBD2
j_call: TRBJ2-3
cdr3_nt: TGCAGTGCTAGAGATGCCTCGGGACTAGCGGGAACAGATACGCAGTATTTT
cdr3_aa: CSARDASGLAGTDTQYF

cdr3_length: 15
clone_size: many
v_call: TRBV6-1
d_call: -
j_call: TRBJ2-3
cdr3_nt: TGTGCCAGCAGTGAGCCCAGGGGTCAGGCAGATACGCAGTATTTT
cdr3_aa: CASSEPRGQADTQYF

cdr3_length: 16
clone_size: many
v_call: TRBV5-6
d_call: -
j_call: TRBJ2-2
cdr3_nt: TGTGCCAGCAGCCAGGACCCCAGATTGAACACCGGGGAGCTGTTTTTT
cdr3_aa: CASSQDPRLNTGELFF

cdr3_length: 17
clone_size: many
v_call: TRBV28
d_call: TRBD1
j_call: TRBJ2-7
cdr3_nt: TGTGCCAGCAGTTTTAAAATGGGACAGGATTACTCCTACGAGCAGTACTTC
cdr3_aa: CASSFKMGQDYSYEQYF

cdr3_length: 15
clone_size: many
v_call: TRBV28
d_call: TRBD1
j_call: TRBJ2-5
cdr3_nt: TGTGCCAGCAGTTTTTGGGACAGGGAAGAAGAGACCCAGTACTTC
cdr3_aa: CASSFWDREEETQYF

cdr3_length: 14
clone_size: many
v_call: TRBV19
d_call: TRBD1
j_call: TRBJ1-4
cdr3_nt: TGTGCCAGTAACGACAGGGGACTTAATGAAAAACTGTTTTTT
cdr3_aa: CASNDRGLNEKLFF

cdr3_length: 13
clone_size: many
v_call: TRBV20-1
d_call: TRBD2
j_call: TRBJ2-3
cdr3_nt: TGCAGTGCTAGAGCCAGCGGGATGGATACGCAGTATTTT
cdr3_aa: CSARASGMDTQYF

cdr3_length: 14
clone_size: many
v_call: TRBV7-6
d_call: -
j_call: TRBJ2-5
cdr3_nt: TGTGCCAGCAGCTTAAGGTTGTACCAAGAGACCCAGTACTTC
cdr3_aa: CASSLRLYQETQYF

cdr3_length: 14
clone_size: many
v_call: TRBV5-5
d_call: -
j_call: TRBJ2-1
cdr3_nt: TGTGTCAGCAGCCCCCTGAGCTCCTACAATGAGCAGTTCTTC
cdr3_aa: CVSSPLSSYNEQFF

cdr3_length: 13
clone_size: many
v_call: TRBV7-9
d_call: -
j_call: TRBJ1-2
cdr3_nt: TGTGCCAGCAGCCAGAATAATGGGTATGGCTACACCTTC
cdr3_aa: CASSQNNGYGYTF

cdr3_length: 14
clone_size: many
v_call: TRBV7-2
d_call: -
j_call: TRBJ1-1
cdr3_nt: TGTGCCAGCAGCTTACAGGGATTAGACACTGAAGCTTTCTTT
cdr3_aa: CASSLQGLDTEAFF

cdr3_length: 15
clone_size: many
v_call: TRBV20-1
d_call: TRBD1
j_call: TRBJ1-5
cdr3_nt: TGCAGTGCTAGACGGACAGGGATGGGCAATCAGCCCCAGCATTTT
cdr3_aa: CSARRTGMGNQPQHF

cdr3_length: 14
clone_size: many
v_call: TRBV27
d_call: TRBD1
j_call: TRBJ2-3
cdr3_nt: TGTGCCAGCAGTCGTCAGGGGGCCCAAGATACGCAGTATTTT
cdr3_aa: CASSRQGAQDTQYF

cdr3_length: 13
clone_size: many
v_call: TRBV12-3/TRBV12-4
d_call: -
j_call: TRBJ1-3
cdr3_nt: TGTGCCAGCAGCATGAACGAGGGAAACACCATATATTTT
cdr3_aa: CASSMNEGNTIYF

cdr3_length: 13
clone_size: many
v_call: TRBV29-1
d_call: -
j_call: TRBJ1-1
cdr3_nt: TGCAGCGTTGAATTAATCCGGGGTACTGAAGCTTTCTTT
cdr3_aa: CSVELIRGTEAFF

cdr3_length: 14
clone_size: many
v_call: TRBV2
d_call: -
j_call: TRBJ1-6
cdr3_nt: TGTGCCAGCAGTCCTGAGGACTATAATTCACCCCTCCACTTT
cdr3_aa: CASSPEDYNSPLHF

cdr3_length: 14
clone_size: medium-sized
v_call: TRBV6-2/TRBV6-3
d_call: TRBD1
j_call: TRBJ2-7
cdr3_nt: TGTGCCAGCAGTTACTCGACAGGGGCCTACGAGCAGTACTTC
cdr3_aa: CASSYSTGAYEQYF

cdr3_length: 17
clone_size: many
v_call: TRBV7-6
d_call: TRBD1
j_call: TRBJ2-1
cdr3_nt: TGTGCCAGCAGCTTAGCGGTGGAGACAGGGCCCTCCAATGAGCAGTTCTTC
cdr3_aa: CASSLAVETGPSNEQFF

cdr3_length: 15
clone_size: many
v_call: TRBV7-3
d_call: -
j_call: TRBJ2-1
cdr3_nt: TGTGCCAGCAGCCTCCACGAATGGGGATTCAATGAGCAGTTCTTC
cdr3_aa: CASSLHEWGFNEQFF

cdr3_length: 18
clone_size: many
v_call: TRBV11-2
d_call: -
j_call: TRBJ2-6
cdr3_nt: TGTGCCAGCGGGCAAGATGTTTGGAGGCTCTCTGGGGCCAACGTCCTGACTTTC
cdr3_aa: CASGQDVWRLSGANVLTF

cdr3_length: 15
clone_size: many
v_call: TRBV7-2
d_call: TRBD2
j_call: TRBJ2-3
cdr3_nt: TGTGCCAGCAGCACTACTAGCGGGGGGCCAGATACGCAGTATTTT
cdr3_aa: CASSTTSGGPDTQYF

cdr3_length: 15
clone_size: many
v_call: TRBV24-1
d_call: TRBD1
j_call: TRBJ2-5
cdr3_nt: TGTGCCACCAGTGGGCCCGGGACAGGGCGAGAGACCCAGTACTTC
cdr3_aa: CATSGPGTGRETQYF

cdr3_length: 13
clone_size: many
v_call: TRBV5-5
d_call: -
j_call: TRBJ2-5
cdr3_nt: TGTGTCAGCAGGCGGGACCAAGGAGAGACCCAGTACTTC
cdr3_aa: CVSRRDQGETQYF

cdr3_length: 14
clone_size: many
v_call: TRBV7-2
d_call: TRBD1
j_call: TRBJ1-2
cdr3_nt: TGTGCCAGCAGCCCCCAGGGGGACAGGCGTGTGAGGACCTTC
cdr3_aa: CASSPQGDRRVRTF

cdr3_length: 15
clone_size: many
v_call: TRBV6-6
d_call: -
j_call: TRBJ1-3
cdr3_nt: TGTGCCAGCAGTCCCTCGAGCCTCTCTGGAAACACCATATATTTT
cdr3_aa: CASSPSSLSGNTIYF

cdr3_length: 14
clone_size: many
v_call: TRBV18
d_call: TRBD1
j_call: TRBJ1-1
cdr3_nt: TGTGCCAGCTCTTCGACAGGGGCCGACACTGAAGCTTTCTTT
cdr3_aa: CASSSTGADTEAFF

cdr3_length: 16
clone_size: many
v_call: TRBV7-8
d_call: TRBD1
j_call: TRBJ1-2
cdr3_nt: TGTGCCAGCAGCTTAGCGGAGGGGACAGGGGCGTCTGGCTACACCTTC
cdr3_aa: CASSLAEGTGASGYTF

cdr3_length: 13
clone_size: once
v_call: TRBV6-8
d_call: TRBD1
j_call: TRBJ1-1
cdr3_nt: TGTGCCAGCAGCCCCGAAGGGGGCACTGAAGCGTTCTTT
cdr3_aa: CASSPEGGTEAFF

cdr3_length: 13
clone_size: many
v_call: TRBV6-2/TRBV6-3
d_call: -
j_call: TRBJ1-1
cdr3_nt: TGTGCCAGCACCACCTGGGGGACTACTGAAGCTTTCTTT
cdr3_aa: CASTTWGTTEAFF

cdr3_length: 15
clone_size: many
v_call: TRBV14
d_call: -
j_call: TRBJ1-1
cdr3_nt: TGTGCCAGCAGCCAAGACGCGAGAGGGACCACTGAAGCTTTCTTT
cdr3_aa: CASSQDARGTTEAFF

cdr3_length: 18
clone_size: medium-sized
v_call: TRBV7-2
d_call: TRBD2
j_call: TRBJ2-3
cdr3_nt: TGTGCCAGCAGCTTCGAGCTAGCGGGGCCTACTAGCACAGATACGCAGTATTTT
cdr3_aa: CASSFELAGPTSTDTQYF

cdr3_length: 15
clone_size: few
v_call: TRBV19
d_call: TRBD1
j_call: TRBJ1-6
cdr3_nt: TGTGCCAGTAGTAGACAGGGGGCAAGAAATTCACCCCTCCACTTT
cdr3_aa: CASSRQGARNSPLHF

cdr3_length: 14
clone_size: many
v_call: TRBV2
d_call: -
j_call: TRBJ1-5
cdr3_nt: TGTGCCAGCTGGGAAGGGTATCGCAATCAGCCCCAGCATTTT
cdr3_aa: CASWEGYRNQPQHF

cdr3_length: 11
clone_size: many
v_call: TRBV6-2/TRBV6-3
d_call: -
j_call: TRBJ1-1
cdr3_nt: TGTGCCAGCAAAATGTGGGTTGAAGCTTTCTTT
cdr3_aa: CASKMWVEAFF

cdr3_length: 14
clone_size: many
v_call: TRBV15
d_call: -
j_call: TRBJ2-1
cdr3_nt: TGTGCCACCAGCAGGGATAAACTAGTCACTGAGCAGTTCTTC
cdr3_aa: CATSRDKLVTEQFF

cdr3_length: 13
clone_size: many
v_call: TRBV12-3/TRBV12-4
d_call: -
j_call: TRBJ1-3
cdr3_nt: TGTGCCAGCAGGGCCTACTCTGGAAACACCATATATTTT
cdr3_aa: CASRAYSGNTIYF

cdr3_length: 14
clone_size: many
v_call: TRBV5-1
d_call: -
j_call: TRBJ2-4
cdr3_nt: TGCGCCAGTAACTCAGGGGTCTTGACGGACATTCAGTACTTC
cdr3_aa: CASNSGVLTDIQYF

cdr3_length: 16
clone_size: many
v_call: TRBV6-6
d_call: TRBD1
j_call: TRBJ1-5
cdr3_nt: TGTGCCAGCAGTCAGACAGGACAGGGGAGCAATCAGCCCCAGCATTTT
cdr3_aa: CASSQTGQGSNQPQHF

cdr3_length: 13
clone_size: many
v_call: TRBV12-3/TRBV12-4
d_call: -
j_call: TRBJ2-7
cdr3_nt: TGTGCCAGCAGACAGCATCGTTCCTACGAGCAGTACTTC
cdr3_aa: CASRQHRSYEQYF